This TCR beta chain was documented in a study of cytomegalovirus exposure and HLA in healthy donors. Study-level points and caveats: The authors confirmed in vitro that a few CMV-associated chains were specific for CMV antigens.

With regard to this clone: What it binds is unknown.

The V and J ends lost 7 bases and 4 bases, in that order; junction bases with no gene match: 9. Germline V gene sequence: CDR1 SNHLY, CDR2 FYNNEI. The CDR3 totals 15 residues. With 60 Vbeta and 13 Jbeta primers, the PCR was carried out. Profiling relied on immunoSEQ multiplex PCR, and the TCRdb table lists in-frame clones only, not all of them. The data show tens of thousands of clones, just under 80% seen once. The TCR comes from a woman between 40 and 55 years old in good health and CMV-seronegative. The chain combines TRBV2 with TRBJ2-2; 7 bases align to TRBD1. Sequencing was performed on PBMCs. CDR3 sequence (DNA): TGTGCCAGCACGGTTCCGGGACAGCCCACCGGGGAGCTGTTTTTT. It yields the protein CASTVPGQPTGELFF.